The sequence of this TCR beta chain was determined in a study of blood T cell repertoires in COVID-19. Study at large: Spain, Italy and the United States supplied samples that represented acute and convalescent COVID-19. Sample material is recorded as cDNA or gDNA derived from T cells, B-cell-depleted T cells, or PBMCs.

From germline, CDR1 is SNHLY and CDR2 FYNNEI. The V segment lost 5 bases and the J segment 6 bases; nucleotides outside the gene matches: 7. The CDR3 spans 15 residues. Profiled with immunoSEQ multiplex PCR; TCRdb holds only in-frame clones, not every one. Among under 150,000 clones listed, over 75% were seen once. Sequenced material: peripheral blood. The clonotype comes from a woman between 65 and 79 years old who had recovered from COVID-19. The chain employs TRBV2 and TRBJ1-5, with 10 bases fitting TRBD1. CDR3 protein: CASSKGTGVGQPQHF. In nucleotides, the CDR3 is TGTGCCAGCAGTAAAGGGACAGGGGTTGGTCAGCCCCAGCATTTT.